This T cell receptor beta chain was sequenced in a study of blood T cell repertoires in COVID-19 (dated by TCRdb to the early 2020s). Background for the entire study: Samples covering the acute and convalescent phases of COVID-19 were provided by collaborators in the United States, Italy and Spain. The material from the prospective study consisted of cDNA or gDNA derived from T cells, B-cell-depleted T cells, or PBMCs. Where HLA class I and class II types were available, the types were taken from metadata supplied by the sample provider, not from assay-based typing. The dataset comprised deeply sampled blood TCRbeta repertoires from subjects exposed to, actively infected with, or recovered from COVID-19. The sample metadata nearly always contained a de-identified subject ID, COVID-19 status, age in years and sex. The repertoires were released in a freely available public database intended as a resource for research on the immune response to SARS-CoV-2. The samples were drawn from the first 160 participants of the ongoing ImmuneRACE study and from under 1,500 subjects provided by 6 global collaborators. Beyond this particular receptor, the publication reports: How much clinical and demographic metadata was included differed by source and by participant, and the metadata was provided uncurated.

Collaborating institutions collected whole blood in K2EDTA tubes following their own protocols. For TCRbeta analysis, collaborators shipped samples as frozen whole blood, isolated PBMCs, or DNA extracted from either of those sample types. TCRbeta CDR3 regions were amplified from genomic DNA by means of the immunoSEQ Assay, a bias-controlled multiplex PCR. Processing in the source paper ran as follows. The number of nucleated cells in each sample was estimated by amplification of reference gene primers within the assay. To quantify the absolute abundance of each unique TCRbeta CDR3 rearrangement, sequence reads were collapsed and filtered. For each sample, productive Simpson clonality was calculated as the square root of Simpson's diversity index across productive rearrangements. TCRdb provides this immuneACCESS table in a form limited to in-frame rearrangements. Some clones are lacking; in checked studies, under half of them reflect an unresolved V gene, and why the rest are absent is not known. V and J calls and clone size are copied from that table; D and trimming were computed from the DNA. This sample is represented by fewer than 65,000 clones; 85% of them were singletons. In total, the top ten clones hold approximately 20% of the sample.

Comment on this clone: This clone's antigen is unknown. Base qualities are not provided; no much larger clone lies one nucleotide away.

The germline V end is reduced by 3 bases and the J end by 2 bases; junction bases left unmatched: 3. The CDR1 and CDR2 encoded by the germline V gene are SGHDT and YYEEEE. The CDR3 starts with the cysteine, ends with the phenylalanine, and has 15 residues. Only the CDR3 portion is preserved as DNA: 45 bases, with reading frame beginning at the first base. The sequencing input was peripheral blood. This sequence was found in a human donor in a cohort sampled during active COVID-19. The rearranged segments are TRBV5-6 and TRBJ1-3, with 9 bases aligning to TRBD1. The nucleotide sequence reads TGTGCCAGCAGCTACCGGGACAGGGCTGGAAACACCATATATTTT. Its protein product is CASSYRDRAGNTIYF. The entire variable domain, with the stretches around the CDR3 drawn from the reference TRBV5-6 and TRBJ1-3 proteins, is DAGVTQSPTHLIKTRGQQVTLRCSPKSGHDTVSWYQQALGQGPQFIFQYYEEEERQRGNFPDRFSGHQFPNYSSELNVNALLLGDSALYLCASSYRDRAGNTIYFGEGSWLTVV.